These T cell receptor beta chains were read from a single sample in a study of technical replicates of blood from a handful of donors. Sequencing used immunoSEQ multiplex PCR; TCRdb keeps in-frame clones, though not all of them. Here the sample spans about 83,000 clones, about 90% being singletons. Sequencing input: T cells isolated from PBMCs. Receptors were obtained from a human donor in good health. The CDR3 runs from the conserved cysteine through the conserved F or W. D genes are given only for firm matches. A row's size may be missing; if present it is once, few, many or a size class.

clone_size | j_call | v_call | d_call | cdr3_nt | cdr3_aa
- | TRBJ1-2 | TRBV6-6 | TRBD1 | TGTGCCAGCAGTATCGGGACAGCTGGAGGCTACACCTTC | CASSIGTAGGYTF
few | TRBJ2-7 | TRBV4-2 | - | TGTGCCAGCAGCCAAGAAAATGTGGGGAGAGTGCAGTACTTC | CASSQENVGRVQYF
- | TRBJ1-1 | TRBV11-3 | TRBD1 | TGTGCCAGCAGCTTAGGCCTACAGGGGTTCGGAGCTTTCTTT | CASSLGLQGFGAFF
- | TRBJ2-1 | TRBV9 | TRBD1 | TGTGCCAGCAGCGTAAGGGGACAGGGGTACAATGAGCAGTTCTTC | CASSVRGQGYNEQFF
once | TRBJ2-3 | TRBV7-9 | - | TGTGCCAGCAGCTTAGGGTCTGGAGGGACAGATACGCAGTATTTT | CASSLGSGGTDTQYF
- | TRBJ2-7 | TRBV11-3 | TRBD1 | TGTGCCAGCAGCTTAGAAGGGGACAGGGTCGAGCAGTACTTC | CASSLEGDRVEQYF
- | TRBJ2-7 | TRBV5-1 | - | TGCGCCAGCAGCTTGGAGCGGAGATCCTACGAGCAGTACTTC | CASSLERRSYEQYF
- | TRBJ1-2 | TRBV7-9 | - | TGTGCCAGCAGCTTCCCGGCAGGGATGCGTGGCTACACCTTC | CASSFPAGMRGYTF
- | TRBJ1-1 | TRBV5-6 | - | TGTGCCAGCAGCTTTTTCGTAGGGCGGGGGGCTGAAGCTTTCTTT | CASSFFVGRGAEAFF
- | TRBJ2-3 | TRBV5-4 | - | TGTGCCAGCAGCCCCAGGGAAGGAGATACGCAGTATTTT | CASSPREGDTQYF
- | TRBJ2-1 | TRBV28 | - | TGTGCCAGCAGTCGGGGGTATGAGCAGTTCTTC | CASSRGYEQFF
- | TRBJ1-2 | TRBV2 | - | TGTGCCAGCAGTGGAAGACTGAACTATGGCTACACCTTC | CASSGRLNYGYTF
- | TRBJ1-2 | TRBV7-2 | - | TGTGCCAGCAGCTCCTACCTGGAGGCCGGCTATGGCTACACCTTC | CASSSYLEAGYGYTF
- | TRBJ2-7 | TRBV5-4 | - | TGTGCCAGCAGCTTAGAAGGACAGTATAAGCAGTACTTC | CASSLEGQYKQYF
- | TRBJ2-2 | TRBV28 | TRBD2 | TGTGCCAGCAGTTTATACGGACTAGCGGAGAGCACCGGGGAGCTGTTTTTT | CASSLYGLAESTGELFF